These 14 T cell receptor beta chains were all obtained from the same sample, sequenced in a study of blood T cells in healthy people across ages. Together with a sample-barcoded 5' primer, a J-beta primer mix was included in a second PCR lasting roughly 6 to 12 cycles. TCRdb processed the 5' RACE reads anew with MiXCR; each CDR3 protein has one entry. The sample shows 1 million or so distinct CDR3 sequences, 45% of them seen only once. The sequencing input was blood. All receptors derive from an older woman in good health.

As DNA, the CDR3 is TGTGCCAGCAGCGTAGCCCCTATTGGTTCTGGGGCCAACGTCCTGACTTTC. Translating gives CASSVAPIGSGANVLTF. The rearrangement uses TRBV9 and TRBJ2-6; D remains ambiguous. The CDR3 covers 17 residues. The V gene's germline CDR1 is SGDLS and CDR2 YYNGEE. With 0 bases removed from V and 1 base from J, the gap between germline ends came to 11 bases.

The chain has TRBV9 and TRBJ2-2; TRBD1 matches at 7 bases. The germline gives CDR1 SGDLS, CDR2 YYNGEE. J was trimmed by 4 bases and V by 1 base; bases with no gene match: 4. The CDR3 is 15 amino acids. Here the CDR3 reads CASSVRTGSTGELFF. The DNA of the CDR3 is TGTGCCAGCAGCGTAAGGACAGGATCCACCGGGGAGCTGTTTTTT.

V is TRBV4-2 and J is TRBJ2-1; perhaps D is TRBD1 or TRBD2 (5 bases each). The CDR3 runs to 15 residues. The germline gives CDR1 LGHNA, CDR2 YNFKEQ. The germline V and J ends were trimmed by 1 base and 6 bases, with 13 bases remaining between them. The DNA of the CDR3 is TGTGCCAGCAGCCAAGCCGGGGCCCTTGGCAATGAGCAGTTCTTC. Translating it yields CASSQAGALGNEQFF.

The rearrangement uses TRBV7-2 and TRBJ2-1, with a possible D match to TRBD1 (6 bases). The length of the CDR3 is 14 residues. V lost 5 bases and J lost 1, with 9 bases in between. The germline V gene encodes CDR1 SGHTA and CDR2 FQGNSA. For the CDR3, the DNA is TGTGCCAGCAGCAAAAGGGGGTCCTACAATGAGCAGTTCTTC. It specifies CASSKRGSYNEQFF.

V gene TRBV5-6 combines with J gene TRBJ2-1; D uncertain. This CDR3 comprises 12 residues. Germline CDR1 SGHDT, CDR2 YYEEEE. Trimming pared 8 bases from V and 8 bases from J, leaving 14 bases between. CDR3 sequence reads: CASQIYFYEQFF. CDR3 nucleotides: TGTGCCAGTCAGATCTATTTTTATGAGCAGTTCTTC. The full variable domain, with the rest looked up from reference TRBV5-6 and TRBJ2-1, is DAGVTQSPTHLIKTRGQQVTLRCSPKSGHDTVSWYQQALGQGPQFIFQYYEEEERQRGNFPDRFSGHQFPNYSSELNVNALLLGDSALYLCASQIYFYEQFFGPGTRLTVL.

The chain couples TRBV6-1 to TRBJ2-3; a possible D gene is TRBD1 (6 bases). The germline V gene has CDR1 MNHNS and CDR2 SASEGT. Trimming pared 4 bases from V and 1 base from J, leaving 9 bases between. This CDR3 region has 14 residues. CDR3 DNA sequence: TGTGCCAGCAGTGGCAGGGGTCGCACAGATACGCAGTATTTT. Translating it yields CASSGRGRTDTQYF.

The rearrangement links TRBV20-1 to TRBJ2-5; 8 bases match TRBD1. The ends lost 4 bases at V and 5 bases at J; junction bases unmatched: 9. Germline V lookup: CDR1 DFQATT, CDR2 SNEGSKA (reference sequence). This CDR3 has 14 residues. CDR3 nucleotide sequence: TGCAGTGCTAAAGATTGGCAGGGGGCGGAGACCCAGTACTTC. This codes for CSAKDWQGAETQYF.

The chain couples TRBV7-3 to TRBJ2-1; possible D gene TRBD2, 6 bases. Germline-derived CDR1 and CDR2 are SGHTA and FQGTGA. This CDR3 is 16 amino acids long. The V end lost 1 base, the J end lost 3 bases, and 13 bases lay between the germline ends. CDR3 amino acids: CASSLRGGRRYNEQFF. The CDR3 DNA sequence: TGTGCCAGCAGCTTAAGGGGAGGTCGGCGCTACAATGAGCAGTTCTTC.

The rearrangement joins TRBV3-1 to TRBJ2-4; D may correspond to TRBD1 or TRBD2 (5 bases each). Trimming removed 0 bases at V and 8 bases at J, with 8 bases between. From germline, CDR1 is LGHDT and CDR2 YNNKEL (reference sequence). The CDR3 totals 13 residues. The CDR3 protein is CASSQDRDDIQYF. The CDR3 bases are TGTGCCAGCAGCCAAGACAGGGACGACATTCAGTACTTC.

The rearrangement uses TRBV5-1 and TRBJ2-1, with 13 bases matching TRBD2. The CDR3 consists of 16 residues. V shed 4 bases and J 10 bases; nucleotides not matched to a gene: 11. Germline V lookup: CDR1 SGHRS, CDR2 YFSETQ. The CDR3 bases are TGCGCCAGCAGCCGGGTTCTGACTAGCGGGGGGTCGGAGCAGTTCTTC. It specifies CASSRVLTSGGSEQFF. The full variable domain, in which reference TRBV5-1 and TRBJ2-1 provide the parts outside the CDR3, is KAGVTQTPRYLIKTRGQQVTLSCSPISGHRSVSWYQQTPGQGLQFLFEYFSETQRNKGNFPGRFSGRQFSNSRSEMNVSTLELGDSALYLCASSRVLTSGGSEQFFGPGTRLTVL.

V usage is TRBV4-1 and J usage is TRBJ2-7; TRBD1 matches 9 bases. V shed 0 bases, J shed 5 bases, and the junction held 5 bases outside the gene matches. The CDR3 totals 15 residues. The germline V gene has CDR1 MGHRA and CDR2 YSYEKL. CDR3 DNA sequence: TGCGCCAGCAGCCAAGAGGACAGGGGTACCCACGAGCAGTACTTC. Protein: CASSQEDRGTHEQYF.

This clonotype has more than one count but fewer than ten. V gene TRBV7-9 combines with J gene TRBJ2-5, with D unresolved. With 7 bases removed from V and 5 bases from J, the gap between germline ends came to 20 bases. CDR3 length equals 15 residues. From germline, CDR1 is SEHNR and CDR2 FQNEAQ (reference sequence). CDR3 bases: TGTGCCAGCACCCGGAATGAGATTGCCGGGGAGACCCAGTACTTC. Translating it yields CASTRNEIAGETQYF.

V gene TRBV28 combines with J gene TRBJ2-5; 11 nucleotides line up with TRBD2. CDR1 is MDHEN, CDR2 SYDVKM, per germline. The CDR3 consists of 16 residues. Unmatched junction bases numbered 16, after V lost 5 bases and J lost 11 bases. CDR3 nucleotides: TGTGCCAGCAGTCTTTTCACTAGCGGGAGAGGCAATGAGCAGTACTTC. Its translation: CASSLFTSGRGNEQYF.

This clonotype has more than one count but fewer than ten. The chain couples TRBV6-2 or TRBV6-3 to TRBJ2-7, with 13 bases matching TRBD2. This CDR3 region has 18 residues. The germline V gene has CDR1 MNHEY and CDR2 SVGEGT. After removal of 2 bases from V and 0 bases from J, the junction contained 7 bases not matched to a gene. CDR3 bases: TGTGCCAGCAGTTACGCGGGACTAGCGGGACGGGACTCCTACGAGCAGTACTTC. Its protein product is CASSYAGLAGRDSYEQYF.